Below, 20 T cell receptor beta chains from the same sample are listed, as sequenced in a study of immune evolution from preneoplasia to lung adenocarcinoma. Repertoires were generated with immunoSEQ multiplex PCR, while TCRdb's copy carries only in-frame clones and drops some. This table holds about 14,000 clones, 85% to 90% found once. Source material: FFPE lung adenocarcinoma in situ tissue. The receptors were sampled from a donor of 70 years or more with lung adenocarcinoma.

The chain is built from TRBV18 and TRBJ1-3; unclear D gene. With 3 bases removed from V and 0 bases from J, the gap between germline ends came to 12 bases. Germline lookup yields CDR1 KGHSH and CDR2 LQKENI. This CDR3 spans 16 amino acids. The CDR3 loop is CASSPGQRNSGNTIYF. The CDR3 DNA sequence: TGTGCCAGCTCACCTGGCCAGCGCAACTCTGGAAACACCATATATTTT.

This chain connects TRBV19 to TRBJ1-2; D not certain. The V and J ends lost 3 bases and 10 bases respectively, with 18 bases between them. The CDR3 has 14 residues. CDR1 and CDR2 from the germline V gene are LNHDA and SQIVND (reference sequence). The CDR3 here is CASSIPGLAGDYTF. The CDR3, as DNA: TGTGCCAGTAGTATCCCGGGCCTAGCGGGAGACTACACCTTC.

CDR3 DNA: TGCAGCGTTGAACGACTAGCGGGAGGGCAAAATGAGCAGTTCTTC. Translation: CSVERLAGGQNEQFF. This chain uses TRBV29-1 with TRBJ2-1, with 14 bases aligning to TRBD2. From germline, CDR1 is SQVTM and CDR2 ANQGSEA. The CDR3 is 15 residues long. V gave up 2 bases and J gave up 7 bases; unmatched junction bases: 4.

The chain employs TRBV4-3 and TRBJ2-7; D may be TRBD1 (5 bases). Germline V CDR1 and CDR2: LGHNA, YSLEER. The ends were cut back, 4 bases at V and 1 base at J, with 17 bases in the middle. This CDR3 comprises 16 residues. Here the CDR3 reads CASSPDIGSPSYEQYF. As DNA, the CDR3 is TGCGCCAGCAGCCCGGACATAGGAAGCCCGTCCTACGAGCAGTACTTC.

The CDR3 nucleotides are TGTGCCAGCAGTACTAGTCGGGAGCAGTACTTC. This sequence encodes CASSTSREQYF. The rearrangement uses TRBV28 and TRBJ2-7, with a possible D match to TRBD2 (5 bases). The length of the CDR3 is 11 residues. Trimming cost V 5 bases and J 7 bases, with 9 bases left between them. Germline CDR1 is MDHEN and CDR2 is SYDVKM.

The chain uses TRBV6-5 and TRBJ1-5; 8 bases are shared with TRBD1. Trimming cost V 2 bases and J 9 bases; bases outside gene matches: 3. CDR1 and CDR2 from the germline V gene are MNHEY and SVGAGI. This CDR3 spans 13 amino acids. In DNA, the CDR3 is TGTGCCAGCAGTTACGATGACAGGGGGCCCCAGCATTTT. As protein: CASSYDDRGPQHF.

The chain uses TRBV9 and TRBJ2-3; D unresolved. Germline-derived CDR1 and CDR2 are SGDLS and YYNGEE. With 0 bases removed from V and 0 bases from J, the gap between germline ends came to 8 bases. The CDR3 sequence is 15 residues long. The CDR3 loop is CASSVAGPSTDTQYF. The CDR3 DNA reads as TGTGCCAGCAGCGTAGCGGGCCCTAGCACAGATACGCAGTATTTT.

The rearrangement joins TRBV19 to TRBJ1-1; D is ambiguous. V lost 2 bases and J lost 1, with 8 bases in between. The CDR3 covers 14 residues. Germline-derived CDR1 and CDR2 are LNHDA and SQIVND (reference sequence). The CDR3 region is CASSILWGNTEAFF. In DNA, the CDR3 is TGTGCCAGTAGTATATTATGGGGGAACACTGAAGCTTTCTTT.

The chain combines TRBV7-9 with TRBJ2-2, with a weak D call TRBD2 (6 bases). CDR3 length: 15 amino acids. The germline gives CDR1 SEHNR, CDR2 FQNEAQ (reference sequence). Trimming took off 4 bases at V and 8 bases at J, with 17 bases between the two ends. The CDR3 region has the DNA TGTGCCAGCAGCTCTGCGGGACGGGTTCCTGGGGAGCTGTTTTTT. Its translation: CASSSAGRVPGELFF.

The chain joins TRBV30 to TRBJ1-1, with TRBD1 as a possible D gene (5 bases). Germline CDR1 is GTSNPN and CDR2 is SVGIG (reference sequence). V lost 1 base and J 5 bases, leaving 11 bases between the germline ends. The CDR3 loop spans 13 amino acids. For the CDR3, the DNA is TGTGCCTGGAGTGCGACAGTACGGACTGAAGCTTTCTTT. It specifies CAWSATVRTEAFF.

The chain joins TRBV10-3 to TRBJ1-3, with TRBD1 matching over 9 bases. The V gene end was trimmed by 6 bases and the J gene end by 4 bases; junction bases not matched to a gene: 4. The CDR3 length is 14 residues. Germline CDR1 reads ENHRY; CDR2 reads SYGVKD. In DNA, the CDR3 is TGTGCCATCAGGGGACAGGGCCGGGGAAACACCATATATTTT. Protein: CAIRGQGRGNTIYF.

The V call is TRBV9, the J call TRBJ2-7, with D possibly TRBD2 on 6 matching bases. This CDR3 is 15 amino acids long. V lost 0 bases and J 2 bases, leaving 12 bases between the germline ends. Per the germline V gene, CDR1 is SGDLS and CDR2 is YYNGEE. CDR3 sequence: CASSVGLDGAYEQYF. The CDR3 DNA follows: TGTGCCAGCAGCGTAGGACTAGATGGGGCCTACGAGCAGTACTTC.

The chain combines TRBV29-1 with TRBJ2-5, with 14 bases lining up with TRBD2. After removal of 3 bases from V and 9 bases from J, the junction contained 6 bases not matched to a gene. Germline CDR1 is SQVTM and CDR2 is ANQGSEA. The CDR3 loop spans 14 amino acids. In nucleotides, the CDR3 is TGCAGCGTTGACCCGGGACTAGCGGGAGTGTCCCAGTACTTC. Translated, it gives CSVDPGLAGVSQYF.

The chain joins TRBV28 to TRBJ2-7, with D perhaps matching TRBD1 or TRBD2 (5 bases each). The V gene lost 6 bases and the J gene lost 3 bases, with 12 bases spanning the gap. The germline gives CDR1 MDHEN, CDR2 SYDVKM. The CDR3 sequence is 13 residues long. In nucleotides, the CDR3 is TGTGCCAGCAGGGGGCCGGGGTTCTACGAGCAGTACTTC. Amino acids: CASRGPGFYEQYF.

The gene calls are TRBV28 and TRBJ1-5; TRBD1 matches at 8 bases. Germline assignment: CDR1 MDHEN and CDR2 SYDVKM. This CDR3 contains 11 residues. The V gene end was trimmed by 10 bases and the J gene end by 9 bases; junction bases not matched to a gene: 5. The CDR3 sequence is CATGGFGPQHF. The CDR3 region has the DNA TGTGCCACAGGGGGCTTCGGGCCCCAGCATTTT.

The CDR3 DNA reads TGTGCCAGCGAGGGGGATGAGGCCAGCCAACGTACCGGGGAGCTGTTTTTT. It is translated as CASEGDEASQRTGELFF. J is TRBJ2-2 and V is TRBV28; D might be TRBD1 (6 bases). CDR1 MDHEN and CDR2 SYDVKM come from the germline V gene. There are 17 residues in the CDR3. Trimming left V 8 bases short and J 5 bases short, with 24 bases between.

The chain has TRBV7-9 and TRBJ2-7; D possibly uses TRBD1 or TRBD2 (5 bases each). The V end lost 5 bases, the J end lost 3 bases, and 14 bases lay between the germline ends. Germline V gives CDR1 SEHNR, CDR2 FQNEAQ (reference sequence). CDR3 length equals 14 residues. The CDR3 protein is CASSVSGTLYEQYF. In DNA form, the CDR3 reads TGTGCCAGCAGCGTTTCCGGGACCCTCTACGAGCAGTACTTC. The variable domain in full, completed from reference TRBV7-9 and TRBJ2-7, reads DTGVSQNPRHKITKRGQNVTFRCDPISEHNRLYWYRQTLGQGPEFLTYFQNEAQLEKSRLLSDRFSAERPKGSFSTLEIQRTEQGDSAMYLCASSVSGTLYEQYFGPGTRLTVT.

The V call is TRBV5-1, the J call TRBJ2-2; 13 positions agree with TRBD2. Germline V gene data show CDR1 as SGHRS and CDR2 as YFSETQ. V shed 4 bases and J 5 bases; nucleotides not matched to a gene: 8. This CDR3 comprises 17 residues. The CDR3 loop reads CASSLLLAGGRTGELFF. CDR3 in DNA: TGCGCCAGCAGCCTGCTACTAGCGGGAGGGCGAACCGGGGAGCTGTTTTTT.

The rearrangement uses TRBV7-9 and TRBJ2-1; D is unresolved. The CDR3 length is 14 residues. Germline loops: CDR1 SEHNR, CDR2 FQNEAQ (reference sequence). Trimming left V 2 bases short and J 9 bases short, with 14 bases between. The CDR3 region has the DNA TGTGCCAGCAGCTTATACCAGCGATCGGTTGAGCAGTTCTTC. Translating gives CASSLYQRSVEQFF.

The genes are TRBV30 and TRBJ1-4; D perhaps matches TRBD1 (5 bases). Trimming took off 3 bases at V and 8 bases at J, with 19 bases between the two ends. Per the germline V gene, CDR1 is GTSNPN and CDR2 is SVGIG (reference sequence). The CDR3 runs 15 residues. The CDR3 DNA is TGTGCCTGGAGCGAAGGACAAATCTCACGGGAAAAACTGTTTTTT. Protein: CAWSEGQISREKLFF.